The clone carrying this T cell receptor beta chain occurred a few times. The junction shows a germline mismatch at one end, possibly a read error. The entry originates in a study of blood T cell repertoires in COVID-19. Study background: From T cells, B-cell-depleted T cells, or PBMCs came the material, which was cDNA or gDNA.

The CDR3 extends over 15 amino acids. The germline CDR1 and CDR2 sequences are SGHTA and FQGNSA. As originally analysed: How many nucleated cells were present was estimated from reference gene primer amplification. Using immunoSEQ multiplex PCR, the repertoire was profiled, and TCRdb retains in-frame clones only, with some absent. V and J calls and clone size are as listed in that table; D and trimming were resolved from the DNA. The sample consists of about 160,000 clones, 85% of them appearing once. The chain couples TRBV7-2 to TRBJ1-6; D call uncertain. This sequence originates from a human donor with acute or convalescent COVID-19. The donor label of this sample is uncertain. Material for sequencing was peripheral blood. The DNA for the CDR3 is TGTGCCAGCAGCTTACGGGAAGCCTACAATTCACCCCTCCACTTT. Protein: CASSLREAYNSPLHF.